This T cell receptor beta chain is drawn from a study of T-cell memory formation after mild COVID-19. Study-level findings and limits: Cross-reactive memory apparently joined, as some responding clones appeared in pre-infection memory. Contracting CD4+ clones lay largely in CM and EM, with CD8+ ones residing in EMRA. Clones from the second wave (peaking day 37) had unconfirmed SARS-CoV-2 specificity.

CDR1 is SSHAT and CDR2 is FNYEAQ in the germline V gene (reference sequence). This CDR3 contains 13 residues. Deletions cut 4 bases from V and 0 bases from J, with 7 bases between. This clonotype was counted between two and nine times. Its matching antigen is unknown. TCRdb re-derived calls from the 5' RACE reads in MiXCR, one entry per CDR3 protein. The table lists some 300,000 distinct CDR3 sequences, approximately 19% of them singletons. The clonotype was recovered from a man between 18 and 35 years old who had mild COVID-19 (a few samples of this study predate the infection). Cell type and time point are not known. The chain has TRBV7-7 and TRBJ2-7; D not resolved. The sequencing input was PBMCs or a T cell subset sorted from them (not recorded which). In DNA, the CDR3 is TGTGCCAGCAGCTCCGCTCCCTCCTACGAGCAGTACTTC. It specifies CASSSAPSYEQYF.